The present entry profiles one T cell receptor beta chain with its context. Its antigen is currently unknown. CDR3 length: 14 amino acids. Germline CDR1 and CDR2: SGHRS and YFSETQ. The V and J ends lost 6 bases and 2 bases, in that order; junction bases with no gene match: 4. The data originate from a study of cytomegalovirus exposure and HLA in healthy donors. Study-level findings and limits: The study labeled 150 to 200 TCR beta chains cytomegalovirus-associated.

60 Vbeta and 13 Jbeta primers were used in PCR. Profiling relied on immunoSEQ multiplex PCR, and the TCRdb table lists in-frame clones only, not all of them. The sample carries approximately 170,000 clones, around 80% recorded once. These donors, healthy bone marrow donors, were studied. The receptor comes from a woman in her fifties or sixties in good health and CMV-seropositive. The sample consisted of PBMCs. The chain links TRBV5-1 to TRBJ2-2, with 7 positions matching TRBD2. Here the CDR3 reads CASKAGPNTGELFF. CDR3 DNA sequence: TGCGCCAGCAAAGCGGGACCTAACACCGGGGAGCTGTTTTTT.